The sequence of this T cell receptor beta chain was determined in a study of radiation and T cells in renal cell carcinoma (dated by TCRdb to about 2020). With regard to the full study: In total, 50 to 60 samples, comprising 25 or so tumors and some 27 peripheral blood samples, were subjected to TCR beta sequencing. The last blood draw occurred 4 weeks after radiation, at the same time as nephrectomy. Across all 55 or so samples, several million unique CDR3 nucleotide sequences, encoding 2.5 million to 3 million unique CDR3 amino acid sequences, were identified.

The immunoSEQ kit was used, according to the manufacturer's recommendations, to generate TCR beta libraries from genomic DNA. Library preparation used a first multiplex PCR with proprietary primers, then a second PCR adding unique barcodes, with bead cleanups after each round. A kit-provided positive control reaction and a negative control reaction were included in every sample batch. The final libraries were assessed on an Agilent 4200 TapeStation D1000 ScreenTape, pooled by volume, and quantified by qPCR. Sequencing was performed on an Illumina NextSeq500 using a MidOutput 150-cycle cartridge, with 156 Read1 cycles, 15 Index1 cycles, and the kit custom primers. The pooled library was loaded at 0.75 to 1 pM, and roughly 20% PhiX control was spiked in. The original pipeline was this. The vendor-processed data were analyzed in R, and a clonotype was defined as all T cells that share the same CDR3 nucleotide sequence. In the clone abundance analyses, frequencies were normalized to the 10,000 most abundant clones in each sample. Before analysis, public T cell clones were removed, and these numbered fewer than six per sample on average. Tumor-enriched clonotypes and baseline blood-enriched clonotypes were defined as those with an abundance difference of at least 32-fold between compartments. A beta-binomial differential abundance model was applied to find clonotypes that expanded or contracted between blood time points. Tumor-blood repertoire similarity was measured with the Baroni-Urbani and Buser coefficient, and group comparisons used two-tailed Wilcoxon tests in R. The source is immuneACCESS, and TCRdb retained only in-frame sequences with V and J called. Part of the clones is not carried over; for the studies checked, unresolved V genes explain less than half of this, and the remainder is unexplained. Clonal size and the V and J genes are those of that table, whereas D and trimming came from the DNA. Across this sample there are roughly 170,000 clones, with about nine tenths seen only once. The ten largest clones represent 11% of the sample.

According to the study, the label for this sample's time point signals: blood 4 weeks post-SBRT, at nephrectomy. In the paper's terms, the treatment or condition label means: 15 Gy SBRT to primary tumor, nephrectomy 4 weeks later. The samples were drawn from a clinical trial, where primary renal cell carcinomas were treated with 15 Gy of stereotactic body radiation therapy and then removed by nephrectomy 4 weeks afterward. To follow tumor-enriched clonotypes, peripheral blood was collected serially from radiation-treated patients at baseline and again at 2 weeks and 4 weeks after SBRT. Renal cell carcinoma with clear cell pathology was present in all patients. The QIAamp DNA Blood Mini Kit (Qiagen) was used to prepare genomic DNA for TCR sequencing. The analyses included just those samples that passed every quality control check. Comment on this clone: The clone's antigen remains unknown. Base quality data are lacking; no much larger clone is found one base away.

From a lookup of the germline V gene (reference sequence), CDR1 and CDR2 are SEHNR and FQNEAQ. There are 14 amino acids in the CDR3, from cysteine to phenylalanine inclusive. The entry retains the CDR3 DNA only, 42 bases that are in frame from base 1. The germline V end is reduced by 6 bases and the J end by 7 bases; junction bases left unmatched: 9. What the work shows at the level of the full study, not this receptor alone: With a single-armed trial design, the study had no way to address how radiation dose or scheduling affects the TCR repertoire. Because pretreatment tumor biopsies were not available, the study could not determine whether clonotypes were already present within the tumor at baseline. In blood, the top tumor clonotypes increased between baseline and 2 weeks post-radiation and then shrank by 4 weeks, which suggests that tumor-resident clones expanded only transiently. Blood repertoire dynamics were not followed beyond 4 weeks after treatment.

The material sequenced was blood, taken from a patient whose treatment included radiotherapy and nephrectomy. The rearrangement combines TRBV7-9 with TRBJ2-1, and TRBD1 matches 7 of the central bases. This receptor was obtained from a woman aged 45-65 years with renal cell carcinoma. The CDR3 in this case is CASSPGGGKNEQFF. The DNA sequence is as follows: TGTGCCAGCAGTCCAGGGGGTGGAAAGAATGAGCAGTTCTTC. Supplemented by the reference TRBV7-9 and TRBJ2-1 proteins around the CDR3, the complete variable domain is DTGVSQNPRHKITKRGQNVTFRCDPISEHNRLYWYRQTLGQGPEFLTYFQNEAQLEKSRLLSDRFSAERPKGSFSTLEIQRTEQGDSAMYLCASSPGGGKNEQFFGPGTRLTVL.